This TCR beta chain originates from a study of CD8+CD57+ T cells in acquired aplastic anemia. General observations from the study: Patients and controls had CD8+ Simpson's diversity values that were not significantly distinct.

Germline V lookup: CDR1 SGHTA, CDR2 FQGNSA. This CDR3 comprises 16 residues. V was shortened by 4 bases and J by 2 bases, with 15 bases between the two germline ends. This clonotype was recorded many times. Its specificity is not known. Using genomic DNA as the template, TCR beta VDJ and CDR3 profiling was carried out. TCRdb used MiXCR to reprocess the reads, holding one entry per CDR3 protein. The sample has 150,000 to 200,000 distinct CDR3 sequences; 35% to 50% are singletons. This chain joins TRBV7-2 and TRBJ1-5; TRBD1 is a possible D gene (6 bases). Material for sequencing was sorted CD4+, CD8+, or CD8+CD57+ T cells (not recorded which) from PBMCs. This clonotype was sampled from a human donor in good health. The CDR3 nucleotides are TGTGCCAGCAGCTCAGCGGGGGGCCGAGGCAATCAGCCCCAGCATTTT. Protein product: CASSSAGGRGNQPQHF.